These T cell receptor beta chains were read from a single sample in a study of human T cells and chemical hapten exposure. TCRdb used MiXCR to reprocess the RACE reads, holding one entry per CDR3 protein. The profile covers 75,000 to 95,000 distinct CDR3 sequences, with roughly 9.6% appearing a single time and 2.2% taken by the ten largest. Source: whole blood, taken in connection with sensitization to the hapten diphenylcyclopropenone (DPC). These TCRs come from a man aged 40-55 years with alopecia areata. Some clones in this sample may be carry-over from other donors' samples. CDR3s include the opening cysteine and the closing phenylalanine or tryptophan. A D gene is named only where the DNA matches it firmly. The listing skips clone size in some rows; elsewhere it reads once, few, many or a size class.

DNA: TGTGCCAGCAGCCAAGATGGTGGGACTAGCGGGAGCCGCGGGAATGAGCAGTTCTTC; CDR3: CASSQDGGTSGSRGNEQFF; D: TRBD2; size: many; J: TRBJ2-1; V: TRBV4-2
DNA: TGTGCCACCAGAGGAGCCGGGGAGCTGTTTTTT; CDR3: CATRGAGELFF; D: .; size: .; J: TRBJ2-2; V: TRBV24-1
DNA: TGCAGCGTTGATCAACATGGAGAGACCCAGTACTTC; CDR3: CSVDQHGETQYF; D: .; size: .; J: TRBJ2-5; V: TRBV29-1
DNA: TGTGCCAGCAGTTACGGTTCGGCAGGGAACAATGAGCAGTTCTTC; CDR3: CASSYGSAGNNEQFF; D: .; size: few; J: TRBJ2-1; V: TRBV6-5
DNA: TGTGCCAGCAGCCAAACCAGGACAGGTGAAAACACTGAAGCTTTCTTT; CDR3: CASSQTRTGENTEAFF; D: TRBD1; size: many; J: TRBJ1-1; V: TRBV4-2
DNA: TGTGCCAGCAGCCCGACAACTAGCGCGGACCCCAACACGGAGACCCAGTACTTC; CDR3: CASSPTTSADPNTETQYF; D: TRBD2; size: .; J: TRBJ2-5; V: TRBV7-9
DNA: TGTGCCAGCAGTTCCGGGACTAGCGGGAAGGAGTTCTTC; CDR3: CASSSGTSGKEFF; D: TRBD2; size: .; J: TRBJ2-1; V: TRBV6-2/TRBV6-3
DNA: TGCGCCAGCAGCTTACGGGCGACAGGGGGCATGGAGACCCAGTACTTC; CDR3: CASSLRATGGMETQYF; D: TRBD1; size: .; J: TRBJ2-5; V: TRBV5-1
DNA: TGTGCCAGCAAACAGGGCTCCTCTGGGGCCAACGTCCTGACTTTC; CDR3: CASKQGSSGANVLTF; D: .; size: .; J: TRBJ2-6; V: TRBV19
DNA: TGCGCCAGCAGTGAGCTCGGGAACACCGGGGAGCTGTTTTTT; CDR3: CASSELGNTGELFF; D: .; size: few; J: TRBJ2-2; V: TRBV10-2
DNA: TGTGCCTGTCCAACGGGGACGGTCGCTTTCTTT; CDR3: CACPTGTVAFF; D: .; size: .; J: TRBJ1-1; V: TRBV30
DNA: TGCGCCAGCAGCACCAGGACAGGGCCGAACAATGAGCAGTTCTTC; CDR3: CASSTRTGPNNEQFF; D: TRBD1; size: .; J: TRBJ2-1; V: TRBV4-1
DNA: TGTGCCATCAGTGAGTTTGAACCCCGGGCGGAGCAGTTCTTC; CDR3: CAISEFEPRAEQFF; D: .; size: few; J: TRBJ2-1; V: TRBV10-3
DNA: TGTGCCAGTAGAAGGGGCAGGACAGGAACTGCGAACACCGGGGAGCTGTTTTTT; CDR3: CASRRGRTGTANTGELFF; D: TRBD1; size: many; J: TRBJ2-2; V: TRBV19
DNA: TGTGCCAGCGACACGCAGGGAAACACTGAAGCTTTCTTT; CDR3: CASDTQGNTEAFF; D: .; size: few; J: TRBJ1-1; V: TRBV2
DNA: TGTGCCAGCAGCCCAGGACACTTCTCTGGGGCCAACGTCCTGACTTTC; CDR3: CASSPGHFSGANVLTF; D: .; size: .; J: TRBJ2-6; V: TRBV11-3
DNA: TGTGCCAGCAGTGAAGCGCTTCACGAGCAGTACTTC; CDR3: CASSEALHEQYF; D: .; size: .; J: TRBJ2-7; V: TRBV6-1
DNA: TGTGCCAGCTCTCCACAGGGTAATAGCAATCAGCCCCAGCATTTT; CDR3: CASSPQGNSNQPQHF; D: .; size: few; J: TRBJ1-5; V: TRBV18
DNA: TGTGCCAGCACCCTGGGACATTTGCCCACCAATCAGCCCCAGCATTTT; CDR3: CASTLGHLPTNQPQHF; D: .; size: few; J: TRBJ1-5; V: TRBV12-3/TRBV12-4
DNA: TGTGCCAGCAGCCCCACTTCTAGTTTCACAGATACGCAGTATTTT; CDR3: CASSPTSSFTDTQYF; D: .; size: .; J: TRBJ2-3; V: TRBV7-2
DNA: TGTGCCAGCAGTGAGCAAACAGGGGGCGCATTCCACTTT; CDR3: CASSEQTGGAFHF; D: TRBD1; size: few; J: TRBJ1-6; V: TRBV6-1
DNA: TGTGCCAGCAGCGTAGACCCCACCTTGAGAGAGCAGTACTTC; CDR3: CASSVDPTLREQYF; D: .; size: .; J: TRBJ2-7; V: TRBV9
DNA: TGTGCCAGCAGCATTAGCGGAGGGGGCTCCAATGAGCAGTTCTTC; CDR3: CASSISGGGSNEQFF; D: .; size: few; J: TRBJ2-1; V: TRBV3-1
DNA: TGCGCCAGCAGCCAAGATTTACCCAACTCCTACGAGCAGTACTTC; CDR3: CASSQDLPNSYEQYF; D: .; size: .; J: TRBJ2-7; V: TRBV4-3
DNA: TGTGCCAGCAGCTTAGCCGGGACAGGGGGCCACGAGCAGTACTTC; CDR3: CASSLAGTGGHEQYF; D: TRBD1; size: .; J: TRBJ2-7; V: TRBV5-5
DNA: TGTGCCAGCAGTGGGACAGGGGGCTTGAGTCAGCCCCAGCATTTT; CDR3: CASSGTGGLSQPQHF; D: TRBD1; size: .; J: TRBJ1-5; V: TRBV6-6
DNA: TGTGCCAGCAGCCAAGGGGAGGTGGACACTGAAGCTTTCTTT; CDR3: CASSQGEVDTEAFF; D: .; size: many; J: TRBJ1-1; V: TRBV3-1
DNA: TGTGCCAGCAGCCCAGGGACTAGCGGGGTTAGCTCCTACAATGAGCAGTTCTTC; CDR3: CASSPGTSGVSSYNEQFF; D: TRBD2; size: .; J: TRBJ2-1; V: TRBV7-9
DNA: TGTGCCAGCTCCTCCTCCGAGGATACGCAGTATTTT; CDR3: CASSSSEDTQYF; D: .; size: .; J: TRBJ2-3; V: TRBV18
DNA: TGTGCCAGCAGTTACTCGACAGGGGACACCGGGGAGCTGTTTTTT; CDR3: CASSYSTGDTGELFF; D: TRBD1; size: .; J: TRBJ2-2; V: TRBV6-5
DNA: TGTGCCAGCAGCCCCCGGGAGTTTTACGAGCAGTACTTC; CDR3: CASSPREFYEQYF; D: .; size: few; J: TRBJ2-7; V: TRBV7-6
DNA: TGTGCCAGCAGCCAAGCTTCCGGCAGGAATTCACCCCTCCACTTT; CDR3: CASSQASGRNSPLHF; D: .; size: few; J: TRBJ1-6; V: TRBV14